This TCR beta chain was captured by sequencing in a study of T cell repertoires in cytomegalovirus infection. The study, taken as a whole, reports: Identification of carriers of CMV plus the relevant HLA was achieved through cumulative public TCR beta family frequency.

J gave up 2 bases and V 5 bases, and 5 bases lay outside the gene matches. This CDR3 is built from 15 residues. CDR1 is SGHVS and CDR2 is FNYEAQ in the germline V gene. This clonotype was observed a handful of times. Its antigen is not identified. TCRdb used MiXCR to reprocess the reads, holding one entry per CDR3 protein. The sample consists of 830,000 or so distinct CDR3 sequences, approximately 30% of them appearing once. The sequencing here drew on cultured CD8+ T cells from PBMCs, taken from culture after CMV antigen stimulation. The source of this sequence is a human donor in good health (CMV status not recorded). Some clones in this sample may be carry-over from other donors' samples. The chain combines TRBV7-6 with TRBJ2-5, with 10 bases aligning to TRBD2. CDR3: CASSERTSGQETQYF. CDR3 DNA sequence: TGTGCCAGCAGCGAACGGACTAGCGGACAAGAGACCCAGTACTTC.